The text below deals with one T cell receptor (beta chain). What it recognizes is unknown. The data derive from a study of shared clonotypes between healthy human individuals. Study-level findings and limits: Some naive CD4 clonotypes, around 4.7%, turned up in common across four donors. Sequencing depth was expected to affect clonotype sharing among donors.

Naive CD8 cells lacked CD45RO, underwent positive selection for CCR7 and left out terminally differentiated effector memory CD45RA+ cells. Each of the donors was a healthy adult who was HIV-negative and had not had a recent acute infection or vaccination. Samples underwent the assay at deep level. The protocol was immunoSEQ multiplex PCR, while the TCRdb copy is restricted to in-frame clones and leaves out a portion. The data show about 2 million clones, roughly 94% seen once. The CDR3 sequence is 15 residues long. Germline-derived CDR1 and CDR2 are MGHRA and YSYEKL. V lost 4 bases and J lost 3, with 16 bases in between.

This rearrangement joins TRBV4-1 to TRBJ2-7; the D gene is possibly TRBD2 (7 bases). Sequenced material: naive CD8+ T cells sorted from blood. The clonotype was recovered from a man aged 18 to 30 in good health. The DNA for the CDR3 is TGCGCCAGCAGCCGGGGAAGGGGGGGAATCTACGAGCAGTACTTC. It codes for CASSRGRGGIYEQYF.